This entry lists 8 T cell receptor beta chains sequenced from one sample in a study of blood T cells in healthy people across ages. Primers used in a second PCR of roughly 7 to 12 cycles were a sample-barcoded 5' primer and a J-beta primer mix. TCRdb ran MiXCR on the 5' RACE reads and lists one entry per CDR3 protein. The data contain 1,500,000 or so distinct CDR3 sequences, around 55% of them singletons. Sequenced input: blood. The origin of the receptors is a man between 18 and 35 years old in good health.

The rearrangement joins TRBV20-1 to TRBJ1-2; no firm D call. The CDR3 consists of 13 residues. V shed 3 bases and J shed 3 bases, with 11 bases lying between them. CDR1 is DFQATT, CDR2 SNEGSKA, per germline (reference sequence). The CDR3 reads CSASARAHYGYTF. The DNA for the CDR3 is TGCAGTGCTAGCGCTAGGGCTCACTATGGCTACACCTTC.

This clonotype was observed a handful of times. The rearrangement uses TRBV20-1 and TRBJ2-4, with 8 nucleotides matching TRBD1. With the DNA end fitting TRBJ2-7 better, the J assignment may be wrong. Germline V CDR1 and CDR2: DFQATT, SNEGSKA (reference sequence). The CDR3 has 13 amino acids. The CDR3 bases are TGCAGTGCTAAGACAGGGGAGGACTACGAGCAGTACTTC. Translated, it gives CSAKTGEDYEQYF.

The chain recombines TRBV20-1 with TRBJ2-7, with 9 bases matching TRBD2. Germline CDR1 and CDR2: DFQATT and SNEGSKA (reference sequence). V shed 4 bases and J 6 bases; nucleotides not matched to a gene: 13. CDR3 length: 15 residues. The CDR3 DNA follows: TGCAGTGCTAACCTCCCTAGCGGGAAATTGGGCGAGCAGTACTTC. Amino acids: CSANLPSGKLGEQYF.

The chain recombines TRBV27 with TRBJ2-1; D could derive from TRBD1 or TRBD2 (5 bases each). Deletions cut 8 bases from V and 8 bases from J, with 16 bases between. The CDR3 has 13 amino acids. Germline V lookup: CDR1 MNHEY, CDR2 SMNVEV (reference sequence). The CDR3 nucleotides are TGTGCCAGCGGGACGGGCGAGAGCGATGAGCAGTTCTTC. It specifies CASGTGESDEQFF.

This chain connects TRBV20-1 to TRBJ2-1; 9 bases agree with TRBD2. CDR1 and CDR2 (germline): DFQATT, SNEGSKA (reference sequence). The V segment lost 0 bases and the J segment 8 bases; nucleotides outside the gene matches: 5. The CDR3 sequence is 14 residues long. The DNA of the CDR3 is TGCAGTGCTAGAGAGAGCGGGGGGCTTGATGAGCAGTTCTTC. Its translation: CSARESGGLDEQFF.

In its sample, this clonotype was seen once. The chain combines TRBV10-1 with TRBJ2-7, with no clear D. With 3 bases removed from V and 0 bases from J, the gap between germline ends came to 9 bases. Looked up from germline, CDR1 is WNHNN and CDR2 is SYGVQD (reference sequence). The CDR3 contains 14 residues. CDR3 amino acids: CASSDRRFSYEQYF. The CDR3 DNA reads as TGCGCCAGCAGTGACAGGAGATTCTCCTACGAGCAGTACTTC.

The V and J genes are TRBV4-2 and TRBJ2-3, with 8 bases aligning to TRBD1. The germline V gene has CDR1 LGHNA and CDR2 YNFKEQ. With 6 bases clipped from V and 1 base from J, the junction kept 12 bases outside the gene matches. The CDR3 runs to 17 residues. The CDR3 reads CASSLRAGGGGTDTQYF. The CDR3 nucleotides are TGTGCCAGCAGTCTAAGGGCAGGGGGCGGTGGCACAGATACGCAGTATTTT.

This sequence joins TRBV4-1 and TRBJ2-2; TRBD2 agrees at 12 bases. Looked up from germline, CDR1 is MGHRA and CDR2 is YSYEKL. The CDR3 sequence is 16 residues long. V was pared by 5 bases and J by 5 bases, with 6 bases of the junction left unmatched. The chain's CDR3 is CASSSRLAGVTGELFF. The CDR3 DNA reads TGCGCCAGCAGCTCTAGACTAGCGGGGGTTACCGGGGAGCTGTTTTTT.